A single sample gave rise to the 32 T cell receptor beta chains below, sequenced in a study of T cell clones after liver transplantation. The method was immunoSEQ multiplex PCR; TCRdb's version includes in-frame clones alone and lacks a portion of them. The sample records 75,000 to 95,000 clones, over 80% being singletons. The sample here was CD4+ T cells from blood, taken at the 22-month timepoint. The receptors were gathered from a human patient who received a liver transplant. Certain T cells may be donor cells from the graft.

V usage is TRBV19 and J usage is TRBJ2-7; 9 bases are shared with TRBD1. The germline V gene encodes CDR1 LNHDA and CDR2 SQIVND (reference sequence). The CDR3 has 15 residues. The ends lost 4 bases at V and 4 bases at J; junction bases unmatched: 8. The chain's CDR3 is CASSTPGTGIYEQYF. The CDR3 nucleotides are TGTGCCAGTAGTACTCCCGGGACAGGGATTTACGAGCAGTACTTC.

The chain is built from TRBV4-2 and TRBJ1-2, with D uncertain. Per germline, CDR1 LGHNA and CDR2 YNFKEQ. The V gene lost 0 bases and the J gene lost 8 bases, with 13 bases spanning the gap. CDR3 size: 14 residues. CDR3 residues: CASSQDSVAQGYTF. CDR3 DNA sequence: TGTGCCAGCAGCCAAGATTCGGTAGCACAGGGCTACACCTTC.

This chain joins TRBV6-1 and TRBJ1-5; D not resolved. Trimming removed 6 bases at V and 1 base at J, with 10 bases between. This CDR3 spans 14 amino acids. Germline V lookup: CDR1 MNHNS, CDR2 SASEGT. CDR3 bases: TGTGCCAGCAGGGTCGGAGGGAGCAATCAGCCCCAGCATTTT. This translates into CASRVGGSNQPQHF.

The CDR3 loop reads CASSIASNIYEQYF. As DNA, the CDR3 is TGTGCCAGTAGTATCGCGTCCAATATCTACGAGCAGTACTTC. The J gene is TRBJ2-7, the V gene TRBV19, with unresolved D. The CDR3 consists of 14 residues. Trimming left V 3 bases short and J 3 bases short, with 12 bases between. Germline V gives CDR1 LNHDA, CDR2 SQIVND (reference sequence).

The chain couples TRBV20-1 to TRBJ1-5; tentative D call: TRBD1 (5 bases). The CDR3 spans 11 residues. CDR1 and CDR2 (germline): DFQATT, SNEGSKA (reference sequence). The V end lost 6 bases, the J end lost 9 bases, and 12 bases lay between the germline ends. In DNA form, the CDR3 reads TGCAGTGCAACCGGGGGATCGCCCCAGCATTTT. This translates into CSATGGSPQHF.

The chain couples TRBV7-2 to TRBJ1-2; D is perhaps TRBD1 (5 bases). V was pared by 7 bases and J by 4 bases, with 22 bases between. The CDR3 covers 16 residues. The germline CDR1 and CDR2 sequences are SGHTA and FQGNSA. The CDR3 bases are TGTGCCAGCATCATATTCCCGGGACGGAGTTTCTATGGCTACACCTTC. Amino acid sequence: CASIIFPGRSFYGYTF.

This clone came up once. The rearrangement joins TRBV6-5 to TRBJ1-1, with 10 positions matching TRBD1. V lost 6 bases and J lost 5; bases outside the gene matches: 9. CDR3 size: 15 residues. Germline CDR1 reads MNHEY; CDR2 reads SVGAGI. CDR3 loop: CASSQRGQGQTEAFF. Here the CDR3 DNA reads TGTGCCAGCAGCCAAAGGGGACAGGGGCAGACTGAAGCTTTCTTT.

The chain is built from TRBV28 and TRBJ2-5; 7 bases are a match to TRBD1. Germline-derived CDR1 and CDR2 are MDHEN and SYDVKM. The CDR3 has 12 amino acids. V dropped 6 bases and J dropped 5; count of bases not matched to a gene: 3. CDR3 protein: CASRETGETQYF. CDR3 nucleotide sequence: TGTGCCAGCAGGGAGACAGGGGAGACCCAGTACTTC.

The gene calls are TRBV7-9 and TRBJ2-5; D may be TRBD2 (6 bases). The CDR3 sequence is 14 residues long. Per the germline V gene, CDR1 is SEHNR and CDR2 is FQNEAQ (reference sequence). V was cut by 7 bases and J by 1 base, with 13 bases left in between. The CDR3 is CASKTAGTQETQYF. In nucleotides, the CDR3 is TGTGCCAGCAAAACTGCGGGGACCCAAGAGACCCAGTACTTC.

This clone was detected a few times. This chain joins TRBV6-5 and TRBJ1-6; TRBD1 agrees at 8 bases. The junction had 4 bases not matched to a gene; V was cut back by 0 bases and J by 6 bases. The CDR3 length is 16 residues. Germline V gives CDR1 MNHEY, CDR2 SVGAGI. The CDR3 DNA is TGTGCCAGCAGTTACTCGGGACAGGCGTCTAATTCACCCCTCCACTTT. It is translated as CASSYSGQASNSPLHF.

The chain has TRBV11-2 and TRBJ1-2; D is unresolved. V was shortened by 0 bases and J by 13 bases, with 15 bases between the two germline ends. The CDR3 totals 13 residues. Germline CDR1 and CDR2: SGHAT and FQNNGV. CDR3 bases: TGTGCCAGCAGCTTAGATCTATTTTTGGCGGGCACCTTC. Its translation: CASSLDLFLAGTF.

V and J are TRBV15 and TRBJ2-7; D uncertain. Germline CDR1 LNHNV, CDR2 YYDKDF (reference sequence). This CDR3 has 14 amino acids. Trimming took 5 bases from V and 3 from J, leaving 14 bases between them. The CDR3 region has the DNA TGTGCCACCAGCCCCCGCAAGGGCAACTACGAGCAGTACTTC. Encoded protein: CATSPRKGNYEQYF.

The rearrangement uses TRBV6-5 and TRBJ2-5; weak D call: TRBD1 (6 bases). V dropped 5 bases and J dropped 4 bases, with 11 bases sitting between them. The CDR3 has 13 residues. Germline lookup yields CDR1 MNHEY and CDR2 SVGAGI. Here the CDR3 reads CASSRQVGETQYF. CDR3 DNA: TGTGCCAGCAGTCGACAGGTCGGAGAGACCCAGTACTTC.

The rearrangement uses TRBV21-1 and TRBJ1-5. TRBV21-1 is reported as a pseudogene. The CDR3 contains 12 residues. The DNA for the CDR3 is TGTGCCAGCAGCAAGTTTGGGCAGCCCCAGCATTTT. Translated, it gives CASSKFGQPQHF.

This sequence joins TRBV5-3 and TRBJ2-5; 9 bases are shared with TRBD2. TRBV5-3 is an ORF, and what it does is uncertain. The J segment lost 7 bases and the V segment lost 0 bases, leaving 16 bases of the junction unmatched. The CDR3 is made up of 18 amino acids. CDR3 sequence reads: CARSLGFASGGSRGTQYF. CDR3 DNA sequence: TGTGCCAGAAGCTTGGGATTCGCGAGCGGGGGGTCTCGGGGGACCCAGTACTTC.

This clone was observed once. This CDR3 is CASSTAPLGANTGELFF. As DNA, the CDR3 is TGCGCCAGCAGCACCGCCCCCCTAGGGGCGAACACCGGGGAGCTGTTTTTT. The chain employs TRBV5-1 and TRBJ2-2; weak D call: TRBD1 (5 bases). This CDR3 is 17 amino acids long. Trimming left V 4 bases short and J 0 bases short, with 16 bases between. Germline V gene lookup returns CDR1 SGHRS and CDR2 YFSETQ.

This chain connects TRBV28 to TRBJ2-7; perhaps D is TRBD1 or TRBD2 (5 bases each). The length of the CDR3 is 13 residues. The V and J ends lost 7 bases and 2 bases respectively, with 12 bases between them. Germline CDR1 is MDHEN and CDR2 is SYDVKM. CDR3 in amino acids: CASTGAPPYEQYF. The CDR3 DNA reads TGTGCCAGCACCGGGGCCCCCCCCTACGAGCAGTACTTC.

The J gene is TRBJ1-5, the V gene TRBV19; maybe TRBD1 (6 bases). The CDR3 is 16 amino acids. CDR1 and CDR2 from the germline V gene are LNHDA and SQIVND (reference sequence). V was shortened by 11 bases and J by 0 bases, with 20 bases between the two germline ends. This chain's CDR3 is CAAGTGSGYSNQPQHF. The CDR3 DNA reads as TGTGCCGCCGGAACAGGGTCGGGGTATAGCAATCAGCCCCAGCATTTT.

This clone was seen a single time. The sample holds other DNA sequences that translate to the same CDR3. The V call is TRBV7-2, the J call TRBJ2-1; unclear D gene. Germline V gene lookup returns CDR1 SGHTA and CDR2 FQGNSA. This CDR3 has 14 residues. Trimming pared 5 bases from V and 7 bases from J, leaving 15 bases between. CDR3 bases: TGTGCCAGCAGCCTAACCCCGGCCGGGAATGAGCAGTTCTTC. Its protein is CASSLTPAGNEQFF.

This clone was observed a few times. V and J are TRBV6-5 and TRBJ1-2, with D uncertain. Trimming took 6 bases from V and 1 from J, leaving 15 bases between them. CDR1 and CDR2 (germline): MNHEY, SVGAGI. This CDR3 is 15 amino acids long. The CDR3 loop reads CASSNGDSRNYGYTF. The CDR3 DNA is TGTGCCAGCAGCAACGGGGATTCTCGTAACTATGGCTACACCTTC.

The rearrangement uses TRBV7-2 and TRBJ1-5; D gene uncertain. V was shortened by 8 bases and J by 5 bases, with 7 bases between the two germline ends. The V gene's germline CDR1 is SGHTA and CDR2 FQGNSA. The CDR3 totals 11 residues. In DNA form, the CDR3 reads TGTGCCAGCGGGTGGGATCAGCCCCAGCATTTT. This translates into CASGWDQPQHF.

The rearrangement links TRBV2 to TRBJ2-5; unclear D gene. The CDR3 covers 11 residues. Trimming took off 9 bases at V and 2 bases at J, with 7 bases between the two ends. Germline V gene data show CDR1 as SNHLY and CDR2 as FYNNEI. The CDR3 protein is CASNFQETQYF. CDR3 DNA sequence: TGTGCCAGTAACTTTCAAGAGACCCAGTACTTC.

This chain connects TRBV11-1 to TRBJ2-1, with TRBD2 identical over 7 bases. CDR1 is SGHAT and CDR2 is FQDESV in the germline V gene (reference sequence). The ends lost 2 bases at V and 7 bases at J; junction bases unmatched: 8. The CDR3 covers 15 residues. CDR3 amino acids: CASSLQWEGRNEQFF. The CDR3 nucleotides read TGTGCCAGCAGCTTACAATGGGAGGGCCGTAATGAGCAGTTCTTC.

The genes are TRBV5-1 and TRBJ2-3, with unresolved D. CDR3 length: 13 amino acids. CDR1 and CDR2 from the germline V gene are SGHRS and YFSETQ. V shed 4 bases and J shed 9 bases, with 15 bases lying between them. Here the CDR3 DNA reads TGCGCCAGCAGCGCCGGAACGATTGGAACGCAGTATTTT. It specifies CASSAGTIGTQYF.

This chain joins TRBV4-2 and TRBJ2-7; 12 bases are shared with TRBD2. The CDR3 extends over 14 amino acids. Germline CDR1 reads LGHNA; CDR2 reads YNFKEQ. The V gene end was trimmed by 5 bases and the J gene end by 7 bases; junction bases not matched to a gene: 6. CDR3 sequence: CASSLTSGSREQYF. The CDR3 DNA is TGTGCCAGCAGCTTGACTAGCGGGAGTAGGGAGCAGTACTTC.

J is TRBJ1-1 and V is TRBV29-1, with D unresolved. The germline V and J ends were trimmed by 7 bases and 5 bases, with 17 bases remaining between them. The germline V gene encodes CDR1 SQVTM and CDR2 ANQGSEA. This CDR3 is 13 amino acids long. CDR3 DNA sequence: TGCAGCGCCCGTATAATCCTGGGGACTGAAGCTTTCTTT. Translating it yields CSARIILGTEAFF. The complete variable domain, with remaining parts taken from reference TRBV29-1 and TRBJ1-1, reads SAVISQKPSRDICQRGTSLTIQCQVDSQVTMMFWYRQQPGQSLTLIATANQGSEATYESGFVIDKFPISRPNLTFSTLTVSNMSPEDSSIYLCSARIILGTEAFFGQGTRLTVV.

The rearrangement links TRBV18 to TRBJ2-7; D might be TRBD1 (5 bases). V shed 3 bases and J shed 7 bases, with 16 bases lying between them. Looked up from germline, CDR1 is KGHSH and CDR2 is LQKENI. The CDR3 totals 14 residues. CDR3: CASSPTTLTVEQYF. The CDR3 nucleotides are TGTGCCAGCTCACCTACCACTCTGACAGTAGAGCAGTACTTC.

The CDR3 DNA reads TGTGCCAGCACCACGAACCTACAGGGGATCTATGGCTACACCTTC. As protein: CASTTNLQGIYGYTF. This chain uses TRBV6-5 with TRBJ1-2, with 7 bases matching TRBD1. Per the germline V gene, CDR1 is MNHEY and CDR2 is SVGAGI. The CDR3 spans 15 residues. V was pared by 7 bases and J by 4 bases, with 12 bases of the junction left unmatched.

There are a few counts of this clone. The V gene is TRBV18, the J gene TRBJ1-2; 8 nucleotides align to TRBD1. The CDR3 has 14 amino acids. Germline loops: CDR1 KGHSH, CDR2 LQKENI. Germline trimming cut 5 bases from V and 6 bases from J; bases unmatched to any gene: 8. The CDR3 loop reads CASSDQGARHGYTF. CDR3 in DNA: TGTGCCAGCTCAGATCAGGGGGCGCGACATGGCTACACCTTC.

The V call is TRBV5-5, the J call TRBJ1-1; perhaps TRBD1 as D (5 bases). CDR3 length: 13 amino acids. Germline V gives CDR1 SGHKS, CDR2 YYEKEE (reference sequence). Trimming pared 7 bases from V and 8 bases from J, leaving 18 bases between. Here the CDR3 DNA reads TGTGCCAGCGTGAGGGGCGACTACTCCGAAGCTTTCTTT. Amino acids: CASVRGDYSEAFF.

The V and J genes are TRBV2 and TRBJ2-2, with 9 bases that match TRBD2. CDR3 size: 16 residues. V lost 6 bases, J lost 0 bases, and 5 bases stayed unmatched. Looked up from germline, CDR1 is SNHLY and CDR2 is FYNNEI. The CDR3 is CASRARLAANTGELFF. In DNA, the CDR3 is TGTGCCAGCAGGGCCAGACTAGCGGCGAACACCGGGGAGCTGTTTTTT. The full variable domain, its missing parts supplied by reference TRBV2 and TRBJ2-2, is EPEVTQTPSHQVTQMGQEVILRCVPISNHLYFYWYRQILGQKVEFLVSFYNNEISEKSEIFDDQFSVERPDGSNFTLKIRSTKLEDSAMYFCASRARLAANTGELFFGEGSRLTVL.

CDR3 amino acids: CASTDRGKLFF. The DNA of the CDR3 is TGTGCCAGTACCGACCGGGGAAAACTGTTTTTT. The chain combines TRBV19 with TRBJ1-4; no clear D gene. There are 11 residues in the CDR3. V was trimmed by 7 bases and J by 10 bases, leaving 10 bases between them. CDR1 and CDR2 (germline): LNHDA, SQIVND (reference sequence).